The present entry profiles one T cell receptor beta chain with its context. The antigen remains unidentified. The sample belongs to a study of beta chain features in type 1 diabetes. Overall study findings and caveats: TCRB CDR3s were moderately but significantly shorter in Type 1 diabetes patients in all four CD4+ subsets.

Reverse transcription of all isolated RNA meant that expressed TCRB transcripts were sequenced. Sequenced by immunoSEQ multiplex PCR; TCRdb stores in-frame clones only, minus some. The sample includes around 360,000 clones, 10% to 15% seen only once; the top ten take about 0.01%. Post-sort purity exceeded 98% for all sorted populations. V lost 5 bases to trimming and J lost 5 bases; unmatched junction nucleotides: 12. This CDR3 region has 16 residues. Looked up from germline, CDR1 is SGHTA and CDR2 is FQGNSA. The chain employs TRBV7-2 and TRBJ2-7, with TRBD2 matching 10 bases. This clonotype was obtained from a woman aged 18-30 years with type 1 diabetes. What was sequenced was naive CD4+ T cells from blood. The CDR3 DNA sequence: TGTGCCAGCAGCCTCGGACTAGCGGCCGGGCTCCACGAGCAGTACTTC. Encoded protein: CASSLGLAAGLHEQYF.